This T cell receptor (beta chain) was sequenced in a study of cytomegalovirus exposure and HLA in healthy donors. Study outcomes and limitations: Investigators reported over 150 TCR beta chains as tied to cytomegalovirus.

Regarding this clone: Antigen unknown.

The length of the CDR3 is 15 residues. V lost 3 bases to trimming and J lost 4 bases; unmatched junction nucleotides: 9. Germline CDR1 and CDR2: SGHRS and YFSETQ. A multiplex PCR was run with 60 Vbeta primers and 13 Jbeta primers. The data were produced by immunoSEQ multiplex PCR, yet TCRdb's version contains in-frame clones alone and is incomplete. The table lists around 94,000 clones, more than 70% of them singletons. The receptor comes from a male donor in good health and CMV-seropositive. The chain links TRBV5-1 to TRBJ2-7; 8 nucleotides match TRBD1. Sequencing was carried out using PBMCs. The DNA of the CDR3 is TGCGCCAGCAGCTCAGGGGGCGTTAGGCCGTACGAGCAGTACTTC. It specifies CASSSGGVRPYEQYF.